This T cell receptor (beta chain) was identified during a study of glioma-infiltrating T cells. Study results and limitations: Only very few CDR3 sequences appeared in both tissue and blood. Tissue-blood divergence was below expectation in non-neoplastic patients, above in gliomas.

CDR3 size: 15 residues. Trimming cost V 2 bases and J 3 bases, with 10 bases left between them. Germline V CDR1 and CDR2: MDHEN, SYDVKM. Turning to this clonotype: Antigen: not known. Possible read error: a much larger clone is one base away.

Amplification of TCR alpha and beta CDR3 regions from RNA used iRepertoire nested multiplex PCR. TCRdb re-analysed the multiplex PCR reads in MiXCR, keeping a single row per CDR3 protein. The sample has 150,000 to 200,000 distinct CDR3 sequences, over 25% seen once; the top ten hold 20%. V is TRBV28 and J is TRBJ1-4, with D unresolved. Sequences were obtained from glioma tissue, nonneoplastic brain tissue, or PBMCs (not recorded which). This clonotype was obtained from a human donor with low-grade glioma or glioblastoma, undergoing nonglioma brain surgery, or in good health (not recorded which). The CDR3 loop reads CASSLGQVANEKLFF. The CDR3 coding sequence is TGTGCCAGCAGTTTAGGGCAGGTGGCTAATGAAAAACTGTTTTTT.